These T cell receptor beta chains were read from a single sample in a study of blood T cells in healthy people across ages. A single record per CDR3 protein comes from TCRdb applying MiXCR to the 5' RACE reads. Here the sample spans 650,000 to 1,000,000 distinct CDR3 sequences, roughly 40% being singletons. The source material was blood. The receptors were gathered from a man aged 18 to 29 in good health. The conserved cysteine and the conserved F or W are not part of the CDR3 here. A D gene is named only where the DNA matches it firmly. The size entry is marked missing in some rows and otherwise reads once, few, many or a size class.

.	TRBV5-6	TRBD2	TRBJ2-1	ASSLPGGGYNEPF
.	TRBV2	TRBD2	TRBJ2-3	ASSEASGATDTQY
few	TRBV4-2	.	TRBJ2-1	ASSQEGTVLGGNEQF
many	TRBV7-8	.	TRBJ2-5	ASNQATKETQY
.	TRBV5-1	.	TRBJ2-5	ASSSALGAYQETQY
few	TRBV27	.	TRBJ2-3	ASSLKAGYTDTQY
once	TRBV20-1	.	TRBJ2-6	SARAGANVLT
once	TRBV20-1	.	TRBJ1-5	SAKGSDFYSNQPQH
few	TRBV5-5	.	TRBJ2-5	ASSPGTAGNEQY
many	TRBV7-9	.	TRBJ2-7	ASSLVGLERHEQY
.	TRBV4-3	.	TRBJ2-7	ASSQMALRRGDYEQY
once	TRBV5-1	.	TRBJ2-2	ASSLGGQTGELF
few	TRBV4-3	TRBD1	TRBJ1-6	ASSQGGDRDSPLH